Presented here are 20 T cell receptor beta chains from one specimen sequenced in a study of cytomegalovirus exposure and HLA in healthy donors. The study ran its PCR with 60 Vbeta and 13 Jbeta primers. Generated by immunoSEQ multiplex PCR, the TCRdb table keeps only in-frame clones and is missing some. The repertoire has around 72,000 clones, 60% to 75% of them found once; the top ten carry roughly 22%. Sequencing was done on a sample of PBMCs. The receptors derive from a man between 40 and 49 years old in good health and CMV-seropositive.

The chain carries TRBV28 and TRBJ2-2, with 9 nucleotides matching TRBD1. The germline gives CDR1 MDHEN, CDR2 SYDVKM. This CDR3 comprises 13 residues. The junction had 4 bases not matched to a gene; V was cut back by 7 bases and J by 7 bases. DNA of the CDR3: TGTGCCAGCACCCAGACAGGGGGCGGGGAGCTGTTTTTT. Its translation: CASTQTGGGELFF.

V is TRBV2 and J is TRBJ1-2; 11 bases map to TRBD1. Germline assignment: CDR1 SNHLY and CDR2 FYNNEI. The V segment lost 7 bases and the J segment 4 bases; nucleotides outside the gene matches: 5. The CDR3 covers 14 residues. The CDR3, as DNA: TGTGCCAGCACTGGGACAGGGGGAGGCTATGGCTACACCTTC. It specifies CASTGTGGGYGYTF.

Here the CDR3 reads CASRATREQYF. The CDR3 nucleotides read TGTGCCAGCAGGGCCACTAGGGAGCAGTACTTC. V and J are TRBV28 and TRBJ2-7; a possible D gene is TRBD2 (5 bases). The CDR3 sequence is 11 residues long. CDR1 and CDR2 from the germline V gene are MDHEN and SYDVKM. The germline V and J ends were trimmed by 6 bases and 7 bases, with 10 bases remaining between them.

The chain links TRBV2 to TRBJ2-5; maybe TRBD2 (6 bases). Germline values: CDR1 SNHLY, CDR2 FYNNEI. Trimming shortened V by 1 base and J by 3 bases, and 12 bases separated the two germline ends. This CDR3 comprises 15 residues. The CDR3 is CASSEGPGEEETQYF. The CDR3 region has the DNA TGTGCCAGCAGTGAAGGCCCGGGGGAAGAAGAGACCCAGTACTTC.

This chain connects TRBV7-6 to TRBJ1-4; D ambiguous. Looked up from germline, CDR1 is SGHVS and CDR2 is FNYEAQ. The CDR3 totals 16 residues. V was trimmed by 4 bases and J by 3 bases, leaving 15 bases between them. The CDR3 spells CASSSTPPAANEKLFF. The CDR3 nucleotides read TGTGCCAGCAGCTCAACCCCCCCCGCAGCTAATGAAAAACTGTTTTTT.

The rearrangement joins TRBV2 to TRBJ2-1, with D possibly TRBD1 on 6 matching bases. CDR1 and CDR2 from the germline V gene are SNHLY and FYNNEI. V lost 4 bases, J lost 3 bases, and 10 bases lay in between. The CDR3 is 14 amino acids. The CDR3 nucleotides are TGTGCCAGCAGTGGGCAGGGGATCTACAATGAGCAGTTCTTC. Translation: CASSGQGIYNEQFF.

In its sample, this clone was seen a few times. The rearrangement links TRBV27 to TRBJ1-4; no clear D gene. The ends were cut back, 5 bases at V and 4 bases at J, with 5 bases in the middle. The length of the CDR3 is 12 residues. Looked up from germline, CDR1 is MNHEY and CDR2 is SMNVEV (reference sequence). CDR3: CASSAGNEKLFF. The CDR3, as DNA: TGTGCCAGCAGTGCGGGTAATGAAAAACTGTTTTTT.

In its sample, this clone was seen a few times. The chain couples TRBV7-8 to TRBJ1-5, with 8 bases matching TRBD1. The CDR3 covers 16 residues. V was pared by 5 bases and J by 5 bases, with 11 bases of the junction left unmatched. CDR1 SGHVS and CDR2 FQNEAQ come from the germline V gene. The CDR3 bases are TGTGCCAGCAGCCAGATCGAGACAGGGGCGCATCAGCCCCAGCATTTT. It specifies CASSQIETGAHQPQHF.

The gene calls are TRBV5-1 and TRBJ1-4, with 7 bases matching TRBD1. Looked up from germline, CDR1 is SGHRS and CDR2 is YFSETQ. The CDR3 extends over 18 amino acids. V shed 1 base and J 0 bases; nucleotides not matched to a gene: 9. CDR3 amino acids: CASSLTGDQSATNEKLFF. The CDR3 DNA is TGCGCCAGCAGCTTGACAGGGGATCAGAGTGCAACTAATGAAAAACTGTTTTTT.

The J gene is TRBJ1-1, the V gene TRBV9, with D possibly matching TRBD1 (5 bases). The V and J ends lost 0 bases and 4 bases respectively, with 28 bases between them. Germline CDR1 SGDLS, CDR2 YYNGEE. The CDR3 contains 20 residues. DNA for the CDR3: TGTGCCAGCAGCGTAGGGTTCCATATAGCGGAGGGGTTTTGGGGCACTGAAGCTTTCTTT. This sequence encodes CASSVGFHIAEGFWGTEAFF.

This clone was recorded a few times. This chain connects TRBV29-1 to TRBJ1-4; a weak D match, TRBD1 (6 bases). Germline V gene data show CDR1 as SQVTM and CDR2 as ANQGSEA. The CDR3 consists of 12 residues. The V end lost 4 bases, the J end lost 6 bases, and 9 bases lay between the germline ends. CDR3 coding DNA: TGCAGCGTTGGAGGGGGGGATGAAAAACTGTTTTTT. Protein: CSVGGGDEKLFF.

The chain carries TRBV27 and TRBJ1-1; perhaps TRBD1 as D (5 bases). Germline loops: CDR1 MNHEY, CDR2 SMNVEV (reference sequence). Trimming stripped 2 bases from V and 5 bases from J, with 12 bases between. This CDR3 contains 14 residues. The CDR3 loop is CASSLDRGRTEAFF. The CDR3 bases are TGTGCCAGCAGTTTAGATAGGGGAAGGACTGAAGCTTTCTTT.

This chain joins TRBV4-1 and TRBJ1-1; D remains unclear. V was pared by 3 bases and J by 5 bases, with 10 bases between. Per germline, CDR1 MGHRA and CDR2 YSYEKL. This CDR3 region has 13 residues. CDR3 residues: CASSHAPGTEAFF. DNA for the CDR3: TGCGCCAGCAGCCATGCCCCCGGGACTGAAGCTTTCTTT.

The J gene is TRBJ1-5, the V gene TRBV5-1; 7 bases line up with TRBD1. The CDR3 length is 15 residues. V dropped 10 bases and J dropped 5; count of bases not matched to a gene: 15. Germline-derived CDR1 and CDR2 are SGHRS and YFSETQ. CDR3 region: CASKVGDSLDQPQHF. Written as DNA, the CDR3 is TGCGCCTCCAAGGTGGGGGACAGCCTAGATCAGCCCCAGCATTTT.

Concerning this clone: A read error may account for a junction end that differs from germline. The chain uses TRBV30 and TRBJ1-1; D is undetermined. The V gene's germline CDR1 is GTSNPN and CDR2 SVGIG (reference sequence). CDR3 length equals 11 residues. CDR3 coding DNA: TGCGGGGTAGGAGTGAACACTGAAGCTTTCTTT. Translation gives CGVGVNTEAFF.

The chain carries TRBV9 and TRBJ2-7; 8 bases match TRBD2. This CDR3 has 17 amino acids. V gave up 0 bases and J gave up 5 bases; unmatched junction bases: 13. Looked up from germline, CDR1 is SGDLS and CDR2 is YYNGEE. The CDR3 region is CASSVDGGGHLGDEQYF. CDR3 coding DNA: TGTGCCAGCAGCGTAGACGGGGGGGGGCACCTAGGGGACGAGCAGTACTTC.

This clone was seen more than once but under ten times. V gene TRBV7-2 combines with J gene TRBJ2-3; no clear D gene. Germline V CDR1 and CDR2: SGHTA, FQGNSA. With 0 bases removed from V and 1 base from J, the gap between germline ends came to 11 bases. The CDR3 covers 16 residues. CDR3 nucleotides: TGTGCCAGCAGCTTAGCCCTAACCGGTGGCACAGATACGCAGTATTTT. Residues: CASSLALTGGTDTQYF.

This clone was seen only a few times. V gene TRBV27 combines with J gene TRBJ1-4; D might be TRBD1 (6 bases). The CDR3 spans 15 residues. The V gene's germline CDR1 is MNHEY and CDR2 SMNVEV (reference sequence). The germline V and J ends were trimmed by 5 bases and 8 bases, with 18 bases remaining between them. The CDR3 region is CASSTWTARGEKLFF. The CDR3 DNA reads TGTGCCAGCAGTACGTGGACAGCCCGAGGAGAAAAACTGTTTTTT.

CDR3 region: CASSSRTSGRSTDTQYF. CDR3 coding DNA: TGTGCCAGCAGTTCCCGGACTAGCGGGAGGAGCACAGATACGCAGTATTTT. V usage is TRBV7-8 and J usage is TRBJ2-3, with 14 bases lining up with TRBD2. CDR3 length: 17 residues. CDR1 and CDR2 (germline): SGHVS, FQNEAQ. J lost 0 bases, V lost 6 bases, and 5 bases had no gene match.

The chain couples TRBV6-6 to TRBJ1-2; no definite D call. The V end was cut by 2 bases, the J end by 5 bases, with 12 bases between. The CDR3 is 14 residues long. In germline, CDR1 is MNHNY, CDR2 SVGAGI (reference sequence). The CDR3 is CASSYTGREYGYTF. The CDR3 nucleotides are TGTGCCAGCAGTTACACCGGTCGGGAGTATGGCTACACCTTC.